This T cell receptor (beta chain) emerged from a study of T cells in Graves' hyperthyroidism and ophthalmopathy. Overall study context: Before treatment of any kind, peripheral blood was taken at initial diagnosis.

A note on this clonotype: Its target is unknown.

Every diagnosis used clinical symptoms, serum thyroxine and TRAb, thyroid ultrasound and orbital computed tomography. Broader study findings: Patients with ophthalmopathy were separated from those with stable hyperthyroidism by a 13 V-J model.

RNA transcripts gave rise to amplified TCR beta CDR3 regions. The HTBI primer set served for first-round RT-PCR of the TCR CDR3. TCRdb reanalysed the multiplex PCR reads using MiXCR and keeps one entry per CDR3 protein. The table includes 300,000 or so distinct CDR3 sequences, over 15% detected once. Sequenced: blood. The TCR originated in a woman aged 60-75 years with Graves' ophthalmopathy.

The CDR3 protein is CASSLRASGYGYTF. The CDR3 DNA reads as TGTGCCAGCAGCTTAAGGGCGTCGGGCTATGGCTACACCTTC. The rearrangement links TRBV7-2 to TRBJ1-2; D not certain. CDR3 length equals 14 residues. In germline, CDR1 is SGHTA, CDR2 FQGNSA. The V and J ends lost 2 bases and 4 bases respectively, with 11 bases between them.